These T cell receptor beta chains were read from a single sample in a study of T cell repertoires in cytomegalovirus infection. No antigen is known for these receptors. TCRdb fed the reads into MiXCR, producing one record per CDR3 protein. The sample carries 100,000 to 150,000 distinct CDR3 sequences, 20% to 30% recorded once. The material sequenced was PBMCs, sequenced either directly or after in vitro stimulation (not recorded which). Receptors were obtained from a human donor in good health (CMV status not recorded). Some clones in this sample may be carry-over from other donors' samples. CDR3s include the opening cysteine and the closing phenylalanine or tryptophan. The D gene is left open where the match is weak. Clone size appears in some rows only: once, few, many, or a class for an expanded clone.

j_call,clone_size,v_call,d_call,cdr3_aa,cdr3_nt
TRBJ2-3,many,TRBV7-2,NA,CASSSYNTQYF,TGTGCCAGCAGCTCCTACAATACGCAGTATTTT
TRBJ1-2,NA,TRBV10-3,NA,CAIRPGRGGGYGYTF,TGTGCCATCAGACCTGGACGGGGAGGTGGCTATGGCTACACCTTC
TRBJ2-7,NA,TRBV6-2/TRBV6-3,TRBD1,CASSNGQGYEQYF,TGTGCCAGCAGTAACGGACAGGGTTACGAGCAGTACTTC
TRBJ2-5,many,TRBV6-1,TRBD2,CASSLNGLAGVSGQETQYF,TGTGCCAGCAGTTTAAATGGACTAGCGGGAGTAAGCGGGCAAGAGACCCAGTACTTC
TRBJ2-4,few,TRBV6-6,TRBD2,CASNGGGIQYF,TGTGCCAGCAACGGGGGGGGCATTCAGTACTTC
TRBJ2-1,NA,TRBV10-3,TRBD2,CAISDARGDNEQFF,TGTGCCATCAGTGATGCCCGGGGGGACAATGAGCAGTTCTTC
TRBJ2-3,NA,TRBV10-2,TRBD2,CASSESNLAGVTDTQCF,TGCGCCAGCAGTGAGTCGAATCTAGCGGGGGTCACAGATACGCAGTGTTTT
TRBJ2-5,few,TRBV7-9,TRBD2,CASNLAGGSQETQYF,TGTGCCAGCAACTTAGCGGGAGGTTCACAAGAGACCCAGTACTTC
TRBJ2-7,NA,TRBV24-1,TRBD1,CATKGQVYEQYF,TGTGCCACCAAAGGACAGGTTTACGAGCAGTACTTC
TRBJ2-5,many,TRBV7-2,TRBD2,CASRAAGVGETQYF,TGTGCCAGCAGGGCAGCGGGAGTCGGGGAGACCCAGTACTTC
TRBJ2-3,NA,TRBV29-1,NA,CSVPGASTDTQYF,TGCAGCGTCCCGGGGGCGAGCACAGATACGCAGTATTTT
TRBJ2-7,few,TRBV9,NA,CASSVSAWAASEQYF,TGTGCCAGCAGCGTATCAGCTTGGGCGGCTTCCGAGCAGTACTTC
TRBJ2-7,NA,TRBV11-3,NA,CASSRNQGSSYEQYF,TGTGCCAGCAGTCGGAACCAGGGCTCATCCTACGAGCAGTACTTC
TRBJ2-4,few,TRBV5-8,NA,CASSPEGWNIQYF,TGTGCCAGCAGCCCGGAGGGATGGAACATTCAGTACTTC
TRBJ1-5,NA,TRBV6-2/TRBV6-3,NA,CASSFRGFGNQPQHF,TGTGCCAGCAGTTTCCGGGGTTTTGGGAATCAGCCCCAGCATTTT
TRBJ2-4,NA,TRBV29-1,NA,CSGGSGAKNIQYF,TGCAGCGGGGGGAGCGGAGCCAAAAACATTCAGTACTTC
TRBJ2-1,NA,TRBV7-2,NA,CASSPFWAGYNEQFF,TGTGCCAGCAGCCCCTTCTGGGCGGGTTACAATGAGCAGTTCTTC
TRBJ1-5,many,TRBV6-4,NA,CASSEGSNQPQHF,TGTGCCAGCAGTGAAGGGAGCAATCAGCCCCAGCATTTT
TRBJ1-2,many,TRBV7-8,TRBD1,CASSLAGQNNYGYTF,TGTGCCAGCAGCTTAGCGGGACAGAATAACTATGGCTACACCTTC
TRBJ1-1,NA,TRBV5-6,TRBD1,CASSLSDRGNTEAFF,TGTGCCAGCAGCTTGTCGGACAGGGGTAACACTGAAGCTTTCTTT
TRBJ2-3,NA,TRBV4-3,NA,CASSPWAGLGDTQYF,TGCGCCAGCAGCCCCTGGGCGGGGTTGGGAGATACGCAGTATTTT
TRBJ2-1,NA,TRBV6-2/TRBV6-3,TRBD1,CASSSGQGIYNEQFF,TGTGCCAGCAGTTCGGGACAGGGCATTTACAATGAGCAGTTCTTC
TRBJ2-7,NA,TRBV27,TRBD1,CASRIQGQGYYYEQYF,TGTGCCAGCAGGATACAGGGGCAGGGGTACTACTACGAGCAGTACTTC
TRBJ2-3,NA,TRBV3-1,NA,CASSFLRGADTQYF,TGTGCCAGCAGCTTCCTACGTGGGGCAGATACGCAGTATTTT
TRBJ2-5,NA,TRBV18,NA,CASSPPGQRQETQYF,TGTGCCAGCTCACCACCCGGACAGCGGCAAGAGACCCAGTACTTC
TRBJ2-1,few,TRBV12-3/TRBV12-4,TRBD2,CASSLWTSGSLYNEQFF,TGTGCCAGCAGTCTATGGACTAGCGGGAGCCTCTACAATGAGCAGTTCTTC
TRBJ2-7,many,TRBV7-9,NA,CASSLLWAPGGRGSSYEQYF,TGTGCCAGCAGCTTATTATGGGCCCCTGGTGGTCGGGGGAGCTCCTACGAGCAGTACTTC
TRBJ2-7,NA,TRBV5-4,TRBD1,CASRKGQGYDEQYF,TGTGCCAGCAGAAAGGGACAGGGTTACGACGAGCAGTACTTC
TRBJ2-5,NA,TRBV28,NA,CASSFLGGSQETQYF,TGTGCCAGCAGTTTCCTAGGAGGAAGCCAAGAGACCCAGTACTTC
TRBJ2-2,NA,TRBV11-2,TRBD1,CASSGLKGQGAGELFF,TGTGCCAGCAGCGGCCTAAAGGGACAGGGGGCCGGGGAGCTGTTTTTT
TRBJ2-1,NA,TRBV6-2/TRBV6-3,NA,CASSSSAGHLNEQFF,TGTGCCAGCAGTTCATCAGCGGGACATCTCAATGAGCAGTTCTTC
TRBJ1-6,few,TRBV6-6,NA,CASSYFAGIHSPLHF,TGTGCCAGCAGTTACTTTGCCGGTATTCACTCACCCCTCCACTTT
TRBJ1-1,NA,TRBV7-9,NA,CASSPSLGNTEAFF,TGTGCCAGCAGCCCCTCCCTGGGAAACACTGAAGCTTTCTTT
TRBJ2-1,NA,TRBV12-3/TRBV12-4,TRBD2,CASGVAGAGGEQFF,TGTGCCAGCGGGGTAGCGGGAGCGGGGGGTGAGCAGTTCTTC
TRBJ2-5,many,TRBV6-2/TRBV6-3,NA,CASSYSLRSQRGETQYF,TGTGCCAGCAGTTACTCTCTCCGTTCCCAGAGGGGAGAGACCCAGTACTTC
TRBJ2-7,many,TRBV18,NA,CASSQQGGTYEQYF,TGTGCCAGCTCCCAGCAAGGCGGAACTTACGAGCAGTACTTC
TRBJ2-5,NA,TRBV4-3,NA,CASSQEGPPRGSTQYF,TGCGCCAGCAGCCAAGAGGGGCCGCCAAGAGGATCGACCCAGTACTTC